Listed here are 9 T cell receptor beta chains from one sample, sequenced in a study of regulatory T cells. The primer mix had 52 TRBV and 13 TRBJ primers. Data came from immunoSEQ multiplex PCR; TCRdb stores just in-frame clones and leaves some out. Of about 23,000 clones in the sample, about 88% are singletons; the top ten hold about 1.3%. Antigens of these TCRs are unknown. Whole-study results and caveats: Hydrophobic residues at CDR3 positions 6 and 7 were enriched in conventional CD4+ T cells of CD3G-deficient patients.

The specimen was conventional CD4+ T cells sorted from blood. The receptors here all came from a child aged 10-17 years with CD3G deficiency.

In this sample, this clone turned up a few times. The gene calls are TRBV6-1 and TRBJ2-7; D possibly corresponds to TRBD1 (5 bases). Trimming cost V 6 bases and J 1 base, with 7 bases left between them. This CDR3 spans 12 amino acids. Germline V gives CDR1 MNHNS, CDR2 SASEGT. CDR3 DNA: TGTGCCAGCAGCCGACAGTCCTACGAGCAGTACTTC. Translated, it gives CASSRQSYEQYF.

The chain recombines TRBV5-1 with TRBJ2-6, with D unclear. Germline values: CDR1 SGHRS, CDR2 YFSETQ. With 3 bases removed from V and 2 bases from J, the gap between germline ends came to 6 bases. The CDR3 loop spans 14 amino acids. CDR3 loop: CASSSTAGANVLTF. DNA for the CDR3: TGCGCCAGCAGCTCAACAGCTGGGGCCAACGTCCTGACTTTC.

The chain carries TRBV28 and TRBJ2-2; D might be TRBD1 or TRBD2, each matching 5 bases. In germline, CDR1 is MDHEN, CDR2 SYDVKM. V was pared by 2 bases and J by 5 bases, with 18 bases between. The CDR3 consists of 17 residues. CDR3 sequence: CASSLRWGRGPTGELFF. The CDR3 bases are TGTGCCAGCAGTTTACGTTGGGGTCGGGGACCGACCGGGGAGCTGTTTTTT.

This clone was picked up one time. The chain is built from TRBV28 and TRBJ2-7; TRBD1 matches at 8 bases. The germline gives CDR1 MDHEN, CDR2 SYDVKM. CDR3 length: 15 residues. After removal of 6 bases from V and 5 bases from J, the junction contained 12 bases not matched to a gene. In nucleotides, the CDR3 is TGTGCCAGCAGCCCACCGGACAGGGCTAGCCACGAGCAGTACTTC. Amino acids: CASSPPDRASHEQYF.

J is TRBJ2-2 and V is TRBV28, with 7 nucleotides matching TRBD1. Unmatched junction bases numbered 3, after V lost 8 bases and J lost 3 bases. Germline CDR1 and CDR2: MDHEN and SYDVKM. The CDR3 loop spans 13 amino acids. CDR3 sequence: CASGQVYTGELFF. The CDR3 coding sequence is TGTGCCAGCGGACAGGTTTACACCGGGGAGCTGTTTTTT.

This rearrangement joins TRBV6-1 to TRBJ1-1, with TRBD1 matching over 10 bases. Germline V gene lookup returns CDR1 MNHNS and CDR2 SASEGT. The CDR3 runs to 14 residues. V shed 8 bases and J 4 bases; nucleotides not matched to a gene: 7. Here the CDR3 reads CASRMGQGSTEAFF. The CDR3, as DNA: TGTGCCAGCCGGATGGGACAGGGGAGCACTGAAGCTTTCTTT.

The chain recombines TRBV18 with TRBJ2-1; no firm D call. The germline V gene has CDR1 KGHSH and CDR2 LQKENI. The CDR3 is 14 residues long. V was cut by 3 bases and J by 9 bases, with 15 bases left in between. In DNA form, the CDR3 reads TGTGCCAGCTCACCGGGAAACAGAGCAAGTGAGCAGTTCTTC. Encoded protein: CASSPGNRASEQFF.

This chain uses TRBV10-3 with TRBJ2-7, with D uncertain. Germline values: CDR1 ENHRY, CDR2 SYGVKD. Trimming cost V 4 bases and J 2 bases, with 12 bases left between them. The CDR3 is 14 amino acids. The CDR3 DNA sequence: TGTGCCATCAGTGCGGGTACGGCGGCCTACGAGCAGTACTTC. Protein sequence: CAISAGTAAYEQYF.

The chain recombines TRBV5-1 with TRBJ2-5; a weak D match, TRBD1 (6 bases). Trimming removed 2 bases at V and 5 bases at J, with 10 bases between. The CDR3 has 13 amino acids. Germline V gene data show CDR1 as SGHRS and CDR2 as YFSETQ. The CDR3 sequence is CASSLQGGETQYF. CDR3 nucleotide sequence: TGCGCCAGCAGCTTACAGGGCGGGGAGACCCAGTACTTC.